This entry features one TCR beta chain sequence. Its antigen is still unknown. This entry is derived from a study of T cell responses to AZD1222 COVID-19 vaccine. Findings and caveats of the study: When two AZD1222 doses had been given, Spike-specific TCR breadth and depth rose.

The assay was immunoSEQ multiplex PCR, and TCRdb's table has in-frame clones only and misses some. Seen here are over 95,000 clones, around 84% observed once, and the top ten hold 14%. Material: peripheral blood, obtained 28 days after the second AZD1222 dose. The clonotype comes from an adult who received the AZD1222 COVID-19 vaccine.

The CDR3 DNA is TGTGCCAGCAGGCTGTTGGGGAAGGGGAATGAGCAGTTCTTC. Residues: CASRLLGKGNEQFF. The V call is TRBV3-1 (or the pseudogene TRBV3-2), the J call TRBJ2-1; TRBD1 might be the D (5 bases). There are 14 residues in the CDR3. Germline V gene sequence: CDR1 LGHDT, CDR2 YNNKEL (reference sequence). The V end lost 6 bases, the J end lost 7 bases, and 16 bases lay between the germline ends.